Each of the 29 T cell receptor beta chains below was sequenced from the same sample in a study of T cells after somatic rescue of genetic block. Sequencing used immunoSEQ multiplex PCR; TCRdb keeps in-frame clones, though not all of them. The sample contains 11,000 or so clones, approximately 80% of which appear only once. Sequencing was carried out using peripheral blood mononuclear cells (PBMCs). The receptors were sampled from a boy aged 10-17 years.

The CDR3 sequence: CASRSAATEAFF. The DNA for the CDR3 is TGTGCCAGCCGTTCCGCGGCGACTGAAGCTTTCTTT. The V and J genes are TRBV7-2 and TRBJ1-1; D not certain. The V end was cut by 8 bases, the J end by 5 bases, with 12 bases between. Germline values: CDR1 SGHTA, CDR2 FQGNSA. The CDR3 runs to 12 residues.

The rearrangement links TRBV4-1 to TRBJ1-2; 8 bases map to TRBD1. V was pared by 3 bases and J by 1 base, with 4 bases of the junction left unmatched. This CDR3 comprises 15 residues. Germline V CDR1 and CDR2: MGHRA, YSYEKL. In nucleotides, the CDR3 is TGCGCCAGCAGCCATTACAGGGGGGGTAACTATGGCTACACCTTC. Translating it yields CASSHYRGGNYGYTF.

The V call is TRBV9, the J call TRBJ2-6; TRBD1 matches at 8 bases. The CDR3 contains 18 residues. V lost 4 bases, J lost 0 bases, and 9 bases stayed unmatched. Germline V gives CDR1 SGDLS, CDR2 YYNGEE. The CDR3: CASSLVGTGSSGANVLTF. The CDR3 coding sequence is TGTGCCAGCAGCCTCGTGGGGACAGGCTCCTCTGGGGCCAACGTCCTGACTTTC.

This sequence joins TRBV19 and TRBJ2-5; D remains ambiguous. V was shortened by 3 bases and J by 3 bases, with 8 bases between the two germline ends. The CDR3 contains 13 residues. The germline V gene encodes CDR1 LNHDA and CDR2 SQIVND (reference sequence). The CDR3 coding sequence is TGTGCCAGTAGTATTCGAAGAAAAGAGACCCAGTACTTC. It translates to CASSIRRKETQYF.

The rearrangement links TRBV7-9 to TRBJ1-4; unclear D gene. This CDR3 comprises 14 residues. V lost 1 base and J lost 6, with 9 bases in between. From germline, CDR1 is SEHNR and CDR2 FQNEAQ (reference sequence). As DNA, the CDR3 is TGTGCCAGCAGCTTAGGCCAGATAGATGAAAAACTGTTTTTT. Protein: CASSLGQIDEKLFF.

The gene calls are TRBV7-2 and TRBJ2-7; perhaps TRBD1 as D (5 bases). Trimming stripped 1 base from V and 4 bases from J, with 14 bases between. CDR1 is SGHTA, CDR2 FQGNSA, per germline. The CDR3 has 15 amino acids. CDR3 sequence (DNA): TGTGCCAGCAGCTTAGTGCGCTGGGGCGAATACGAGCAGTACTTC. Encoded protein: CASSLVRWGEYEQYF.

The V gene is TRBV5-1, the J gene TRBJ2-1; D not resolved. This CDR3 has 14 residues. The V end lost 1 base, the J end lost 10 bases, and 15 bases lay between the germline ends. CDR1 and CDR2 from the germline V gene are SGHRS and YFSETQ. CDR3: CASSLNLVGREQFF. DNA of the CDR3: TGCGCCAGCAGCTTGAATCTTGTCGGCCGAGAGCAGTTCTTC.

The chain combines TRBV7-2 with TRBJ2-1; 10 bases line up with TRBD2. The CDR3 consists of 16 residues. CDR1 is SGHTA and CDR2 is FQGNSA in the germline V gene. V lost 0 bases and J lost 8; bases outside the gene matches: 7. The CDR3 nucleotides read TGTGCCAGCAGCTTAGCGCCAGCGGGGGGGCCGGATGAGCAGTTCTTC. It translates to CASSLAPAGGPDEQFF.

This clone has more than one count but fewer than ten. The chain's CDR3 is CASSYSRRAEAFF. In nucleotides, the CDR3 is TGTGCCAGCAGTTACTCGAGAAGGGCGGAAGCTTTCTTT. V usage is TRBV6-5 and J usage is TRBJ1-1; the D is unclear. Between the trimmed V and J ends, which lost 0 bases and 8 bases, there was a span of 10 bases. CDR1 is MNHEY and CDR2 is SVGAGI in the germline V gene. This CDR3 is built from 13 residues.

This chain uses TRBV14 with TRBJ1-2; 11 bases match TRBD1. Looked up from germline, CDR1 is SGHDN and CDR2 is FVKESK. This CDR3 has 15 residues. J lost 6 bases, V lost 3 bases, and 6 bases had no gene match. CDR3 sequence reads: CASSQIGQGADGYTF. The CDR3 bases are TGTGCCAGCAGCCAGATCGGACAGGGGGCAGATGGCTACACCTTC.

The chain carries TRBV6-5 and TRBJ1-1; TRBD1 might be the D (6 bases). Trimming stripped 5 bases from V and 5 bases from J, with 15 bases between. Per the germline V gene, CDR1 is MNHEY and CDR2 is SVGAGI. The CDR3 consists of 14 residues. The CDR3 region has the DNA TGTGCCAGCAGTCAGCAGGGGTTTGGGACTGAAGCTTTCTTT. This codes for CASSQQGFGTEAFF.

J is TRBJ2-5 and V is TRBV10-3; D ambiguous. With 4 bases removed from V and 2 bases from J, the gap between germline ends came to 14 bases. CDR3 length: 15 residues. From germline, CDR1 is ENHRY and CDR2 SYGVKD. The CDR3 DNA sequence: TGTGCCATCAGTGGCACGGCTAACCTTCAAGAGACCCAGTACTTC. Protein sequence: CAISGTANLQETQYF.

The V call is TRBV9, the J call TRBJ2-5; D is possibly TRBD2 (9 bases). V shed 4 bases and J shed 5 bases, with 24 bases lying between them. The germline V gene has CDR1 SGDLS and CDR2 YYNGEE. This CDR3 has 17 residues. This CDR3 reads CASSPQGAGGPWETQYF. The CDR3, as DNA: TGTGCCAGCAGCCCCCAGGGGGCGGGGGGGCCTTGGGAGACCCAGTACTTC.

The J gene is TRBJ2-1, the V gene TRBV7-9; D perhaps matches TRBD2 (5 bases). The germline V gene encodes CDR1 SEHNR and CDR2 FQNEAQ (reference sequence). The germline V and J ends were trimmed by 3 bases and 2 bases, with 8 bases remaining between them. The CDR3 runs 14 residues. In DNA, the CDR3 is TGTGCCAGCAGCTTGATGGGAGCCTACAATGAGCAGTTCTTC. Translating gives CASSLMGAYNEQFF.

This chain joins TRBV7-2 and TRBJ1-2, with 10 positions matching TRBD1. Germline values: CDR1 SGHTA, CDR2 FQGNSA. With 3 bases clipped from V and 4 bases from J, the junction kept 2 bases outside the gene matches. The CDR3 has 14 amino acids. The CDR3 region is CASSLGTGVYGYTF. In DNA, the CDR3 is TGTGCCAGCAGCTTGGGGACAGGGGTCTATGGCTACACCTTC.

This chain uses TRBV7-4 with TRBJ2-7; the D is unclear. The CDR3 spans 15 residues. CDR1 and CDR2 (germline): SGHVT, SQSDAQ. Trimming pared 5 bases from V and 0 bases from J, leaving 14 bases between. DNA of the CDR3: TGTGCCAGCAGCCATGGCAAAGAGAGCTCCTACGAGCAGTACTTC. Translated: CASSHGKESSYEQYF.

The V call is TRBV6-1, the J call TRBJ1-2; no definite D call. Trimming pared 3 bases from V and 3 bases from J, leaving 8 bases between. CDR1 is MNHNS, CDR2 SASEGT, per germline. The length of the CDR3 is 13 residues. The CDR3: CASSDGLDYGYTF. The DNA for the CDR3 is TGTGCCAGCAGTGACGGACTCGACTATGGCTACACCTTC.

The chain combines TRBV10-3 with TRBJ2-5; no firm D call. The CDR3 is 13 amino acids. CDR1 is ENHRY and CDR2 is SYGVKD in the germline V gene. Trimming left V 0 bases short and J 5 bases short, with 7 bases between. CDR3 amino acids: CAISESRLETQYF. In DNA form, the CDR3 reads TGTGCCATCAGTGAGTCCCGGTTGGAGACCCAGTACTTC.

V is TRBV4-1 and J is TRBJ2-7; 11 positions agree with TRBD2. V shed 4 bases and J 3 bases; nucleotides not matched to a gene: 17. Germline-derived CDR1 and CDR2 are MGHRA and YSYEKL. There are 19 residues in the CDR3. CDR3 nucleotide sequence: TGCGCCAGCAGCCTAGGGACTAGCGGATACGCCAACGAAAACTACGAGCAGTACTTC. Translation: CASSLGTSGYANENYEQYF.

DNA of the CDR3: TGTGCCAGCAGCAACGGGACTAGCCGCGAGCAGTACTTC. This translates into CASSNGTSREQYF. This chain links TRBV7-2 with TRBJ2-7, with 9 nucleotides matching TRBD2. The CDR3 loop spans 13 amino acids. Per the germline V gene, CDR1 is SGHTA and CDR2 is FQGNSA. Trimming cost V 5 bases and J 6 bases; bases outside gene matches: 5.

The V gene is TRBV27, the J gene TRBJ1-5, with 7 bases aligning to TRBD1. The germline CDR1 and CDR2 sequences are MNHEY and SMNVEV (reference sequence). Losses at the gene ends were 3 bases for V and 0 bases for J; bases not matched to a gene: 5. This CDR3 has 16 amino acids. The CDR3 loop is CASSFLGGGSNQPQHF. CDR3 nucleotides: TGTGCCAGCAGTTTTTTAGGGGGCGGTAGCAATCAGCCCCAGCATTTT.

This clone was seen a handful of times. CDR3 DNA: TGTGCCAGCAGCTCTCGACAGGGAGCCCTTCTCGTCTCCTACGAGCAGTACTTC. This encodes CASSSRQGALLVSYEQYF. The V call is TRBV5-5, the J call TRBJ2-7; 7 bases agree with TRBD1. With V trimmed by 3 bases and J by 0 bases, 15 bases remained unmatched. The CDR3 runs to 18 residues. Germline lookup yields CDR1 SGHKS and CDR2 YYEKEE (reference sequence).

The table lists this clone with a count of one. For the CDR3, the DNA is TGCACCAGCAGCCAACATGCGGGGGGGCATAGGTATGAGCAGTTCTTC. Its protein is CTSSQHAGGHRYEQFF. This chain joins TRBV1 and TRBJ2-1; the table assigns TRBD2, which was not confirmed against the DNA. TRBV1 is a pseudogene segment. The CDR3 runs 16 residues.

The rearrangement uses TRBV2 and TRBJ2-3; TRBD1 aligns across 8 bases. Looked up from germline, CDR1 is SNHLY and CDR2 is FYNNEI. The V and J ends lost 8 bases and 4 bases, in that order; junction bases with no gene match: 8. The CDR3 is 14 residues long. The CDR3 region is CASGAGTGPDTQYF. CDR3 nucleotides: TGTGCCAGCGGGGCCGGGACAGGTCCAGATACGCAGTATTTT.

V usage is TRBV7-9 and J usage is TRBJ2-1; no firm D call. CDR3 length: 14 residues. Between the trimmed V and J ends, which lost 2 bases and 4 bases, there was a span of 9 bases. Germline values: CDR1 SEHNR, CDR2 FQNEAQ (reference sequence). CDR3 in amino acids: CASSLSPVYNEQFF. CDR3 sequence (DNA): TGTGCCAGCAGCTTATCCCCGGTTTACAATGAGCAGTTCTTC. Full variable domain (missing parts from reference TRBV7-9 and TRBJ2-1): DTGVSQNPRHKITKRGQNVTFRCDPISEHNRLYWYRQTLGQGPEFLTYFQNEAQLEKSRLLSDRFSAERPKGSFSTLEIQRTEQGDSAMYLCASSLSPVYNEQFFGPGTRLTVL.

The chain recombines TRBV5-4 with TRBJ1-1, with a possible D match to TRBD1 (5 bases). Germline values: CDR1 SGHNT, CDR2 YYREEE (reference sequence). The V end was cut by 0 bases, the J end by 4 bases, with 16 bases between. The CDR3 is 16 amino acids. This CDR3 is CASSLDPSGGATEAFF. The CDR3 DNA follows: TGTGCCAGCAGCTTGGACCCCAGTGGGGGTGCCACTGAAGCTTTCTTT.

This clone was counted a single time. This chain joins TRBV23-1 and TRBJ2-7; 8 bases are shared with TRBD2. TRBV23-1 is treated as an ORF (open reading frame) with a function not yet certain. The junction had 12 bases not matched to a gene; V was cut back by 9 bases and J by 2 bases. The CDR3 spans 15 residues. The CDR3 region is CASPGGEGYAYEQYF. CDR3 DNA: TGCGCCAGTCCGGGGGGGGAGGGTTATGCCTACGAGCAGTACTTC.

The chain is built from TRBV7-8 and TRBJ2-1, with D perhaps matching TRBD1 (5 bases). This CDR3 region has 15 residues. Germline V gene data show CDR1 as SGHVS and CDR2 as FQNEAQ. Trimming took 1 base from V and 6 from J, leaving 13 bases between them. The CDR3 DNA follows: TGTGCCAGCAGCTTAGAGCCAGGGCTGGTCAATGAGCAGTTCTTC. Translation: CASSLEPGLVNEQFF. The entire variable domain, with the rest obtained from reference TRBV7-8 and TRBJ2-1, is as follows: GAGVSQSPRYKVAKRGQDVALRCDPISGHVSLFWYQQALGQGPEFLTYFQNEAQLDKSGLPSDRFFAERPEGSVSTLKIQRTQQEDSAVYLCASSLEPGLVNEQFFGPGTRLTVL.

The sample holds one count of this clone. The genes are TRBV7-9 and TRBJ2-4, with D perhaps being TRBD1 or TRBD2 (5 bases each). The CDR3 covers 18 residues. The V gene lost 5 bases and the J gene lost 0 bases, with 20 bases spanning the gap. Germline CDR1 is SEHNR and CDR2 is FQNEAQ (reference sequence). CDR3 DNA sequence: TGTGCCAGCAGCGGGGCTTGGGGAGAAGGGCTAGCCAAAAACATTCAGTACTTC. This encodes CASSGAWGEGLAKNIQYF.